This entry is about one TCR beta chain. The antigen is not known. These data come from a study of T cell responses to AZD1222 COVID-19 vaccine. Study summary: It was second doses at about 4 or about 12 weeks that were pooled.

Germline V gene sequence: CDR1 SGHTA, CDR2 FQGNSA. Trimming removed 1 base at V and 7 bases at J, with 13 bases between. The CDR3 contains 15 residues. Method: immunoSEQ multiplex PCR; TCRdb's copy keeps in-frame clones and lacks some. There are about 140,000 clones in the sample; roughly 90% occur only once, and about 3% lies in the top ten. Points from the study as a whole: Repertoires were obtained solely post-peak T cell response. Mapped onto spike, vaccine-associated CD4 TCRs spanned it and were dominant at 160-218 and 743-854. The donor cohort was predominantly white British with a female majority, and clonal diversity may have been underestimated.

Sequenced material: peripheral blood, taken on day 0 of AZD1222 vaccination. The source of this sequence is an adult in good health. The genes are TRBV7-2 and TRBJ2-2; possible D gene TRBD1, 6 bases. CDR3 amino acids: CASSLGLQGNGELFF. The CDR3 DNA sequence: TGTGCCAGCAGCTTAGGCCTCCAGGGGAACGGGGAGCTGTTTTTT.